The 20 T cell receptor beta chains in this list originate from one sample, sequenced in a study of PD-1 blockade in classical Hodgkin lymphoma. Using immunoSEQ multiplex PCR, the repertoire was profiled, and TCRdb retains in-frame clones only, with some absent. The sample lists 96,000 or so clones, just over 90% seen once, with 1.5% to 2.5% in the top ten. As to time point: cycle 4 day 1 (C4D1), after 6 weeks of nivolumab. There was relapse after autologous stem cell transplantation in every patient, and there was variation in brentuximab vedotin exposure. The sample was peripheral blood mononuclear cells (PBMCs), taken before the fourth cycle of nivolumab. These receptor sequences come from a human donor with classical Hodgkin lymphoma.

The rearrangement links TRBV5-1 to TRBJ1-1; TRBD1 matches 8 bases. The CDR3 is 14 amino acids. V lost 4 bases, J lost 7 bases, and 9 bases stayed unmatched. Germline V gene data show CDR1 as SGHRS and CDR2 as YFSETQ. Here the CDR3 reads CASSLLRGPDEAFF. For the CDR3, the DNA is TGCGCCAGCAGCCTCCTCAGGGGGCCTGATGAAGCTTTCTTT.

The rearrangement links TRBV11-2 to TRBJ2-7, with D possibly being TRBD1 (6 bases). The CDR3 consists of 15 residues. Germline loops: CDR1 SGHAT, CDR2 FQNNGV. The V and J ends lost 3 bases and 0 bases respectively, with 12 bases between them. The CDR3 reads CASSFPRGTSYEQYF. CDR3 DNA sequence: TGTGCCAGCAGCTTCCCCAGGGGAACCTCCTACGAGCAGTACTTC.

This chain joins TRBV28 and TRBJ2-7; D might be TRBD1 (5 bases). This CDR3 is 14 amino acids long. CDR1 is MDHEN, CDR2 SYDVKM, per germline. The V end lost 5 bases, the J end lost 3 bases, and 14 bases lay between the germline ends. The CDR3 coding sequence is TGTGCCAGCAGTCCCCAGGGAAGTCTCTACGAGCAGTACTTC. Translated, it gives CASSPQGSLYEQYF.

This clone was observed once. V usage is TRBV9 and J usage is TRBJ1-5, with TRBD1 matching over 7 bases. Looked up from germline, CDR1 is SGDLS and CDR2 is YYNGEE. CDR3 length: 14 residues. V lost 4 bases, J lost 2 bases, and 3 bases stayed unmatched. This chain's CDR3 is CASSSQGGNQPQHF. In nucleotides, the CDR3 is TGTGCCAGCAGCTCCCAGGGGGGCAATCAGCCCCAGCATTTT.

The CDR3 DNA sequence: TGTGCCAGCAGTTCCTCCCGGGAATACTATGGCTACACCTTC. It codes for CASSSSREYYGYTF. The chain couples TRBV28 to TRBJ1-2; D unclear. This CDR3 comprises 14 residues. With 4 bases removed from V and 3 bases from J, the gap between germline ends came to 12 bases. Germline CDR1 reads MDHEN; CDR2 reads SYDVKM.

The chain recombines TRBV9 with TRBJ1-1; weak D call: TRBD1 (5 bases). There are 15 residues in the CDR3. V shed 0 bases and J shed 6 bases, with 15 bases lying between them. The germline gives CDR1 SGDLS, CDR2 YYNGEE. The CDR3 spells CASSVESRVGSEAFF. The CDR3 nucleotides are TGTGCCAGCAGCGTAGAATCCAGGGTCGGATCTGAAGCTTTCTTT.

This rearrangement joins TRBV19 to TRBJ1-3; no firm D call. The V end was cut by 2 bases, the J end by 4 bases, with 18 bases between. The CDR3 spans 17 residues. The V gene's germline CDR1 is LNHDA and CDR2 SQIVND (reference sequence). CDR3 sequence (DNA): TGTGCCAGTAGTATACAAGGCAGCCCGAACACCGGAAACACCATATATTTT. This translates into CASSIQGSPNTGNTIYF.

The rearrangement links TRBV6-5 to TRBJ1-2; D is ambiguous. Germline CDR1 reads MNHEY; CDR2 reads SVGAGI. V was pared by 2 bases and J by 8 bases, with 9 bases between. The CDR3 has 12 residues. CDR3 sequence (DNA): TGTGCCAGCAGTTACCTAGGGCAAGGCTACACCTTC. This codes for CASSYLGQGYTF.

J is TRBJ2-1 and V is TRBV9; TRBD2 might be the D (6 bases). This CDR3 has 14 amino acids. Germline V CDR1 and CDR2: SGDLS, YYNGEE. V shed 0 bases and J shed 9 bases, with 13 bases lying between them. CDR3 region: CASSVGRDRGEQFF. The DNA of the CDR3 is TGTGCCAGCAGCGTAGGGCGGGATAGGGGTGAGCAGTTCTTC.

The chain links TRBV28 to TRBJ2-1; 7 bases agree with TRBD2. Per the germline V gene, CDR1 is MDHEN and CDR2 is SYDVKM. The CDR3 has 12 residues. Unmatched junction bases numbered 5, after V lost 5 bases and J lost 10 bases. The CDR3 DNA reads TGTGCCAGCAGTCTACTGGGGGGGGAGCAGTTCTTC. It specifies CASSLLGGEQFF.

V gene TRBV7-5 combines with J gene TRBJ1-5; no DNA check was done on the table's D call, TRBD1. TRBV7-5 is designated a pseudogene. CDR3 size: 19 residues. The CDR3: CVRSSERDRAVYSNQPQHF. In nucleotides, the CDR3 is TGTGTCAGAAGTTCGGAGCGGGACAGGGCGGTTTATAGCAATCAGCCCCAGCATTTT.

A single count supports this clone. The rearrangement links TRBV30 to TRBJ2-5; the match to TRBD2 covers 12 bases. Germline V gene data show CDR1 as GTSNPN and CDR2 as SVGIG (reference sequence). The CDR3 totals 16 residues. V lost 0 bases, J lost 4 bases, and 6 bases stayed unmatched. CDR3 nucleotide sequence: TGTGCCTGGAGTGTCCCTTCTAGCGGGAGGGTAGAGACCCAGTACTTC. Translated, it gives CAWSVPSSGRVETQYF.

V usage is TRBV6-5 and J usage is TRBJ2-1, with D possibly matching TRBD2 (5 bases). This CDR3 contains 16 residues. Germline CDR1 is MNHEY and CDR2 is SVGAGI. V lost 4 bases and J lost 2, with 15 bases in between. In DNA, the CDR3 is TGTGCCAGCAGTTTCGGGGTTCGGGAACCCTACAATGAGCAGTTCTTC. It translates to CASSFGVREPYNEQFF.

The chain combines TRBV29-1 with TRBJ2-7; the match to TRBD1 covers 9 bases. V was pared by 6 bases and J by 0 bases, with 6 bases of the junction left unmatched. Germline V lookup: CDR1 SQVTM, CDR2 ANQGSEA. The CDR3 extends over 14 amino acids. The CDR3 spells CSVGGTGSSYEQYF. CDR3 DNA sequence: TGCAGCGTCGGCGGGACAGGGAGCTCCTACGAGCAGTACTTC.

This clone was seen once. V usage is TRBV11-2 and J usage is TRBJ2-2; 16 nucleotides line up with TRBD2. Germline lookup yields CDR1 SGHAT and CDR2 FQNNGV. The CDR3 is 19 residues long. V lost 2 bases, J lost 6 bases, and 9 bases stayed unmatched. The CDR3, as DNA: TGTGCCAGCAGCTTAATACCGGGACTAGCGGGAGGGCCTTCCGGGGAGCTGTTTTTT. This encodes CASSLIPGLAGGPSGELFF.

The chain carries TRBV10-1 and TRBJ1-5, with a tentative D call TRBD1 (5 bases). The CDR3 covers 14 residues. Germline lookup yields CDR1 WNHNN and CDR2 SYGVQD (reference sequence). V gave up 0 bases and J gave up 4 bases, with 7 bases separating them. Here the CDR3 DNA reads TGCGCCAGCAGTGAGTCCGGGACTAATCAGCCCCAGCATTTT. Translated: CASSESGTNQPQHF.

The genes are TRBV19 and TRBJ1-4; no firm D call. CDR1 is LNHDA, CDR2 SQIVND, per germline (reference sequence). The ends were cut back, 6 bases at V and 0 bases at J, with 8 bases in the middle. The CDR3 totals 14 residues. CDR3 protein: CASSTVPTNEKLFF. The DNA for the CDR3 is TGTGCCAGTAGCACGGTCCCAACTAATGAAAAACTGTTTTTT.

The genes are TRBV25-1 and TRBJ1-2, with TRBD1 as a possible D gene (5 bases). This CDR3 is 14 amino acids long. The germline CDR1 and CDR2 sequences are MGHDK and SYGVNS. The CDR3 region has the DNA TGTGGGGGCAGGGAGATGGGGGATCACTATGGCTACACCTTC. It encodes CGGREMGDHYGYTF.

The J gene is TRBJ2-1, the V gene TRBV5-4, with D maybe TRBD2 (5 bases). Trimming removed 2 bases at V and 10 bases at J, with 13 bases between. The CDR3 has 13 residues. CDR1 is SGHNT, CDR2 YYREEE, per germline (reference sequence). CDR3 nucleotides: TGTGCCAGCAGCTTAGACAATACGGGAGAGCAGTTCTTC. It is translated as CASSLDNTGEQFF.

The chain employs TRBV19 and TRBJ1-4, with D hard to call. Trimming shortened V by 3 bases and J by 7 bases, and 6 bases separated the two germline ends. CDR1 is LNHDA, CDR2 SQIVND, per germline (reference sequence). This CDR3 region has 12 residues. CDR3 protein: CASSIWGEKLFF. The CDR3 nucleotides read TGTGCCAGTAGTATTTGGGGTGAAAAACTGTTTTTT.